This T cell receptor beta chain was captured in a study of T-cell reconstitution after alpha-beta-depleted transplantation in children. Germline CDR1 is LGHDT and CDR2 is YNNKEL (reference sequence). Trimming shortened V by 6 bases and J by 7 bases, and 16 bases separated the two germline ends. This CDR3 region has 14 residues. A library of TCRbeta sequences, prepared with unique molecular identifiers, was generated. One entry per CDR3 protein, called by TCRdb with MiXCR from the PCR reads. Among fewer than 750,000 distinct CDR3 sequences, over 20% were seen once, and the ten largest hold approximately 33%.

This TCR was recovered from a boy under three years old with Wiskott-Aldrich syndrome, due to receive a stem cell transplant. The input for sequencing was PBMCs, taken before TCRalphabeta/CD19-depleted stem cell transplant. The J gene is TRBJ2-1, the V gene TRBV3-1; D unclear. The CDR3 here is CASRTAASGNEQFF. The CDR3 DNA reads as TGTGCCAGCAGGACCGCAGCGTCTGGGAATGAGCAGTTCTTC.